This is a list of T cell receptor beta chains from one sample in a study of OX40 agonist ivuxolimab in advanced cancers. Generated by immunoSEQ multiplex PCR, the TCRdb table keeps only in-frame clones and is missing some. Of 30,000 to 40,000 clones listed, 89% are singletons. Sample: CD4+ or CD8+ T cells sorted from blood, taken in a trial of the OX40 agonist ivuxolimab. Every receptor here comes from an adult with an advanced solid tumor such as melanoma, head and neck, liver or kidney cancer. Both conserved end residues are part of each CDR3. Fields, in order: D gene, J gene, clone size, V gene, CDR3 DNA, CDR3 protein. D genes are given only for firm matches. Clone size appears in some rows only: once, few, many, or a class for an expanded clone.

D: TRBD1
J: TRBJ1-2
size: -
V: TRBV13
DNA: TGTGCCAGCAGCTTGGGACCCACCGGGACAGGGAATGGCTACACCTTC
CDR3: CASSLGPTGTGNGYTF

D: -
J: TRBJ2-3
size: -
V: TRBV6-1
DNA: TGTGCCAGCGCCCGGGACCCCTACACAGATACGCAGTATTTT
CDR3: CASARDPYTDTQYF

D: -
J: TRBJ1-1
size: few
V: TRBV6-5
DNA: TGTGCCAGCAGTTATCGCGATCTCCGTCAGGGAGCTTTCTTT
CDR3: CASSYRDLRQGAFF

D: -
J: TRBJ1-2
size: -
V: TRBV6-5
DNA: TGTGCCAGCAGTTACTCACAGAATTATAACTATGGCTACACCTTC
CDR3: CASSYSQNYNYGYTF

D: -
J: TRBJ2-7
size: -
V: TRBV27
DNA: TGTGCCAGCAGCATAGACAGGTCCTACGAGCAGTACTTC
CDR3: CASSIDRSYEQYF

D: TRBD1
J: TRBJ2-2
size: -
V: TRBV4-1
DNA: TGCGCCAGCAGCCAAGACAAAAACAGGGGGATTCTCCCCGGGGAGCTGTTTTTT
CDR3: CASSQDKNRGILPGELFF

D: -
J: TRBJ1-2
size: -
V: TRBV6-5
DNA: TGTGCCAGCAGTACAGGGAGCTCTGGCTACACCTTC
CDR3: CASSTGSSGYTF

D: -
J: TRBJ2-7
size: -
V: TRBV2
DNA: TGTGCCAGCAGTGCGGGGCTAGCGCTTGAGCAGTACTTC
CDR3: CASSAGLALEQYF

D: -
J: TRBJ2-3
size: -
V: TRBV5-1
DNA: TGCGCCAGCAGAGACAGCGGCCTCACAGATACGCAGTATTTT
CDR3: CASRDSGLTDTQYF

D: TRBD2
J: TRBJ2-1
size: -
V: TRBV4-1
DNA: TGCGCCAGCACCTCCGGGGGGAGCTCCTACAATGAGCAGTTCTTC
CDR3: CASTSGGSSYNEQFF

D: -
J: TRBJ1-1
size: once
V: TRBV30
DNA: TGTGCCTGGAGTGTATATTCCGGGAACACTGAAGCTTTCTTT
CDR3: CAWSVYSGNTEAFF

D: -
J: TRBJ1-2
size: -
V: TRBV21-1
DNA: TGTGCCAGCAGCAAAAGGAGGCGCCACTATGGCTACACCTTC
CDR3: CASSKRRRHYGYTF

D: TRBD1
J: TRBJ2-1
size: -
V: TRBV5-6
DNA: TGTGCCAGCAGCTTGGAAGGGGGCGAGGGTGAGCAGTTCTTC
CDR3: CASSLEGGEGEQFF

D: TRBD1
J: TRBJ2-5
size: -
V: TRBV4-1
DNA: TGCGCCAGCAGCCAATCAGGAACAGGGGGACTAGAGACCCAGTACTTC
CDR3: CASSQSGTGGLETQYF

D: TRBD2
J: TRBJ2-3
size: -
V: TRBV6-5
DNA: TGTGCCAGCAGTTACTCGAGCGGGGGGAACACAGATACGCAGTATTTT
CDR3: CASSYSSGGNTDTQYF

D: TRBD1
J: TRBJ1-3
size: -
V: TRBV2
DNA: TGTGCCAGCAGTGGGGTGGACAGGCTAATCTCTGGAAACACCATATATTTT
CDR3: CASSGVDRLISGNTIYF

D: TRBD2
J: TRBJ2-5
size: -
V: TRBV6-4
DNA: TGTGCCAGCAGTGACAAACTAGCGGGGGGGGCAGTGGGCCAGTACTTC
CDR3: CASSDKLAGGAVGQYF

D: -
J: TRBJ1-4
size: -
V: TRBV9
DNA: TGTGCCAGCAGCGAAGGACAGTCTAATAATGAAAAACTGTTTTTT
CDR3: CASSEGQSNNEKLFF

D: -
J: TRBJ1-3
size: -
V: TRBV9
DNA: TGTGCCAGCAGCTTCAGTGATGGGTCTGGAAACACCATATATTTT
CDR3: CASSFSDGSGNTIYF

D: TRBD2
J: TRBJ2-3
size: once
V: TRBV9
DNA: TGTGCCAGCAGCGTAACTAGCGGGCCAACAGATACGCAGTATTTT
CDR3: CASSVTSGPTDTQYF

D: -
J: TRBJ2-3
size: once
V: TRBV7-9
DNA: TGTGCCAGCAGCTTATCCCGCGCAGGGAACACAGATACGCAGTATTTT
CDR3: CASSLSRAGNTDTQYF

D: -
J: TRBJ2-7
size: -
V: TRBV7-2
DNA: TGTGCCAGCACCCCGACAGCTGGTTACGAGCAGTACTTC
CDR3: CASTPTAGYEQYF

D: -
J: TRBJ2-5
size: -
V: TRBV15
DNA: TGTGCCACCAGCAGCCAGGGGTCCCAAGAGACCCAGTACTTC
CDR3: CATSSQGSQETQYF

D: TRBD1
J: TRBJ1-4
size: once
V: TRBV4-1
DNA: TGCGCCAGCAGCCAAGTGGGAGGACAGGGAAGGTTTTTT
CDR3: CASSQVGGQGRFF

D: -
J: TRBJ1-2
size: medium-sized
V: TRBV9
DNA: TGTGCCAGCAGCGACCGAACGGGACACCAAGTTACTAACTATGGCTACACCTTC
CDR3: CASSDRTGHQVTNYGYTF

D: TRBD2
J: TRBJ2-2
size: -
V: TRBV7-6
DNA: TGTGCCAGCAGCCAACGGGGGGGGACCGGGGAGCTGTTTTTT
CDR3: CASSQRGGTGELFF

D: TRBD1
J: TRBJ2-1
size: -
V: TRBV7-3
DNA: TGTGCCAGCAGCCAAACCCCTGGACAGGGGGCCCGCAATGAGCAGTTCTTC
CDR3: CASSQTPGQGARNEQFF

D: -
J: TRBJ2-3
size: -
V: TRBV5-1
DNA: TGCGCCAGCAAAACGGGACTGTCTAGCACAGATACGCAGTATTTT
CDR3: CASKTGLSSTDTQYF

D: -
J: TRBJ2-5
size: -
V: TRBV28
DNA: TGTGCCAGCAGTACCCCGGGGACCCAGTACTTC
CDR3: CASSTPGTQYF

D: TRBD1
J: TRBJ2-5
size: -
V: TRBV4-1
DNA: TGCGCCAGCAGCCACCAGGACAGGTTCGAGACCCAGTACTTC
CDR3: CASSHQDRFETQYF

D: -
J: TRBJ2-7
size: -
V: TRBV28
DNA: TGTGCCAGCAGTTTAGGACTGTCCTCCTACGAGCAGTACTTC
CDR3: CASSLGLSSYEQYF

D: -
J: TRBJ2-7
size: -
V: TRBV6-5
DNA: TGTGCCAGCAGTCCCGGACTCGGAAGTTACGAGCAGTACTTC
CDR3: CASSPGLGSYEQYF

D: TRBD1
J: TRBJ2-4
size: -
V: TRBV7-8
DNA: TGTGCCAGCAGCTTAGAGGTGGGACAGATAGCCAAAAACATTCAGTACTTC
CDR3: CASSLEVGQIAKNIQYF

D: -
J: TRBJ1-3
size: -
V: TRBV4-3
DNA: TGCGCCAGCAGCCAGGCGGAAGGCTCTGGAAACACCATATATTTT
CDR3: CASSQAEGSGNTIYF

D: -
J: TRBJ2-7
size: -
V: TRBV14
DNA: TGTGCCAGCAGTAGCCATCGCGGACACGAGTACTACGAGCAGTACTTC
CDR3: CASSSHRGHEYYEQYF

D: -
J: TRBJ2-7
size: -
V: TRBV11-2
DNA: TGTGCCAGCAGCTTGGAGGAGTTCCGAGGGGCCTACGAGCAGTACTTC
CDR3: CASSLEEFRGAYEQYF

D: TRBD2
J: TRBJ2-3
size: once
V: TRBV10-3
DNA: TGTGCCATCAGTGAATCAGCGGGGGGGTTAACAGATACGCAGTATTTT
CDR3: CAISESAGGLTDTQYF

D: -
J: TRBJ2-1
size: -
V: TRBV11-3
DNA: TGTGCCAGCAGCCTAACGGTGTTGGATGAGCAGTTCTTC
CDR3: CASSLTVLDEQFF

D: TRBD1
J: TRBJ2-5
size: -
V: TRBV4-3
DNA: TGCGCCAGCAGCCGCGGGACAGGGGGAACAGAGACCCAGTACTTC
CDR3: CASSRGTGGTETQYF

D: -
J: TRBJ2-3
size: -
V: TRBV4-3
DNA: TGCGCCAGCAGCCAAGGCCCTCTGGGAACCGGGGATACGCAGTATTTT
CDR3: CASSQGPLGTGDTQYF

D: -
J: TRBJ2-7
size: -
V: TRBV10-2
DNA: TGCGCCAGCAGGGGTGAGGGATCCTACGAGCAGTACTTC
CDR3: CASRGEGSYEQYF

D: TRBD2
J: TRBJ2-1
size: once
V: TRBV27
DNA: TGTGCCAGCAGTCCGCTAGCGGGACAATACAATGAGCAGTTCTTC
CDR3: CASSPLAGQYNEQFF

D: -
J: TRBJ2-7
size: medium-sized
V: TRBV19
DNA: TGTGCCAGTACGTTCGGCTACGAGCAGTACTTC
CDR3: CASTFGYEQYF

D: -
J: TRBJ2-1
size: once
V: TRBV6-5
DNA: TGTGCCAGCAGTTTTCGCAATGAGCAGTTCTTC
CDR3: CASSFRNEQFF

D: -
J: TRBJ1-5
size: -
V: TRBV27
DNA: TGTGCCAGCAGGGGGATCGATCAGCCCCAGCATTTT
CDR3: CASRGIDQPQHF

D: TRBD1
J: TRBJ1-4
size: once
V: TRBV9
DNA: TGTGCCAGCAGTGATCCGGGACAGGGGGACGAAAAACTGTTTTTT
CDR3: CASSDPGQGDEKLFF

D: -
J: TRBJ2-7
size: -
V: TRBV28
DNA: TGTGCCAGCAGTGTCTTCCCCTACGAGCAGTACTTC
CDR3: CASSVFPYEQYF

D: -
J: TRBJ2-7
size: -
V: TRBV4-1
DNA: TGCGCCAGCAGCCAAGATGGTAGGGGAAGGACCTACGAGCAGTACTTC
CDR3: CASSQDGRGRTYEQYF

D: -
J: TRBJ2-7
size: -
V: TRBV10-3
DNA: TGTGCCATCAGTGAGTCGACCCCACCACCCTACGAGCAGTACTTC
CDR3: CAISESTPPPYEQYF

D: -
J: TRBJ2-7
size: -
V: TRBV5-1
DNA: TGCGCCAGCAGCTTGGGCCAGGGATCCTACGAGCAGTACTTC
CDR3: CASSLGQGSYEQYF

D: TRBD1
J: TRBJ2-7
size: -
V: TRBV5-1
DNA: TGCGCCAGCAGCTCGACAGGGATCGGAACCTACGAGCAGTACTTC
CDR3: CASSSTGIGTYEQYF

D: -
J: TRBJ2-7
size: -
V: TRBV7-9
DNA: TGTGCCAGCAGCTTAGCCAAGACGGAGTCCTACGAGCAGTACTTC
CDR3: CASSLAKTESYEQYF

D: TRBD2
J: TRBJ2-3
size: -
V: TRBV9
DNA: TGTGCCAGCAGCCCACGGACTAGCGGGGGGGGACAAGATACGCAGTATTTT
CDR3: CASSPRTSGGGQDTQYF

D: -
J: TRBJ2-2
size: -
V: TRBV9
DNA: TGTGCCAGCAGCGTAGATCTCGGGATCGGATCCGGGGAGCTGTTTTTT
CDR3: CASSVDLGIGSGELFF

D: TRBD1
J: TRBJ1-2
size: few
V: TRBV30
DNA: TGTGCCTGGAGGGATCCCGGGACAGGGTATGGCTACACCTTC
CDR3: CAWRDPGTGYGYTF